One and the same sample provided the 8 T cell receptor beta chains below, sequenced in a study of shared clonotypes between healthy human individuals. The data were produced by immunoSEQ multiplex PCR, yet TCRdb's version contains in-frame clones alone and is incomplete. The table lists 110,000 or so clones, around 68% of them singletons. Sequencing was performed on memory CD8+ T cells sorted from blood. Subset reported: CD45RO+ cells pooled with CCR7-negative TemRA cells. These receptors all stem from a woman aged 25-40 years in good health.

This clone turned up a few times. The genes are TRBV2 and TRBJ2-5, with 9 bases lining up with TRBD2. V shed 8 bases and J 1 base; nucleotides not matched to a gene: 5. This CDR3 has 14 amino acids. CDR1 and CDR2 (germline): SNHLY, FYNNEI. The CDR3 spells CASGTSGPQETQYF. The CDR3 DNA sequence: TGTGCCAGCGGTACTAGCGGGCCCCAAGAGACCCAGTACTTC. Full variable domain (rest looked up from reference TRBV2 and TRBJ2-5): EPEVTQTPSHQVTQMGQEVILRCVPISNHLYFYWYRQILGQKVEFLVSFYNNEISEKSEIFDDQFSVERPDGSNFTLKIRSTKLEDSAMYFCASGTSGPQETQYFGPGTRLLVL.

The chain employs TRBV7-2 and TRBJ2-5, with a weak D call TRBD2 (6 bases). Germline V gene sequence: CDR1 SGHTA, CDR2 FQGNSA. The CDR3 covers 17 residues. The V end lost 5 bases, the J end lost 2 bases, and 21 bases lay between the germline ends. DNA for the CDR3: TGTGCCAGCAGCCAAAAGGCCGGGAGTTTTCCACAAGAGACCCAGTACTTC. Translation gives CASSQKAGSFPQETQYF.

The chain combines TRBV27 with TRBJ1-2; 9 bases are shared with TRBD1. The CDR3 is 15 amino acids. V lost 5 bases to trimming and J lost 4 bases; unmatched junction nucleotides: 8. Germline values: CDR1 MNHEY, CDR2 SMNVEV (reference sequence). In DNA form, the CDR3 reads TGTGCCAGCAGTCCCCGGGACAGGGTGGTCTATGGCTACACCTTC. It is translated as CASSPRDRVVYGYTF.

The genes are TRBV7-8 and TRBJ2-5; 8 bases agree with TRBD1. The V gene end was trimmed by 5 bases and the J gene end by 5 bases; junction bases not matched to a gene: 10. CDR3 size: 15 residues. In germline, CDR1 is SGHVS, CDR2 FQNEAQ. The CDR3 is CASSRRQGPSETQYF. As DNA, the CDR3 is TGTGCCAGCAGCCGCAGACAGGGGCCTTCGGAGACCCAGTACTTC.

This clone was seen more than once but under ten times. Other DNA sequences in this sample translate to the same CDR3. The chain uses TRBV5-1 and TRBJ1-3, with a tentative D call TRBD1 (5 bases). Germline CDR1 and CDR2: SGHRS and YFSETQ. This CDR3 is built from 14 residues. Deletions cut 4 bases from V and 2 bases from J, with 10 bases between. The CDR3 DNA is TGCGCCAGCAGCCCCGGGACGGCTGGAAACACCATATATTTT. This sequence encodes CASSPGTAGNTIYF.

This clone was seen many times. The rearrangement joins TRBV25-1 to TRBJ2-1; D is unresolved. Germline assignment: CDR1 MGHDK and CDR2 SYGVNS. V shed 2 bases and J shed 5 bases, with 7 bases lying between them. The CDR3 covers 13 residues. The CDR3 is CASSEPKNNEQFF. The CDR3 DNA sequence: TGTGCCAGCAGTGAACCAAAAAACAATGAGCAGTTCTTC.

This sequence joins TRBV25-1 and TRBJ2-7; D might be TRBD1 (6 bases). The CDR3 covers 17 residues. Looked up from germline, CDR1 is MGHDK and CDR2 is SYGVNS. Trimming cost V 2 bases and J 3 bases, with 20 bases left between them. The CDR3 region has the DNA TGTGCCAGCAGTGAAGGGGGCCCCGGGGCAGGTTTCTACGAGCAGTACTTC. Translating it yields CASSEGGPGAGFYEQYF.

The chain employs TRBV15 and TRBJ1-1, with D uncertain. Germline lookup yields CDR1 LNHNV and CDR2 YYDKDF (reference sequence). The CDR3 totals 13 residues. Trimming removed 0 bases at V and 0 bases at J, with 2 bases between. The CDR3 nucleotides read TGTGCCACCAGCAGAGAGTTGAACACTGAAGCTTTCTTT. Translation: CATSRELNTEAFF.